This T cell receptor (beta chain) was documented in a study of blood T cell repertoires in COVID-19. Overall study context: COVID-19 samples collected from the United States, Italy and Spain covered acute and convalescent phases. PBMCs, B-cell-depleted T cells, or T cells were the source of the cDNA or gDNA that made up the material.

Authors' analysis steps: By means of reference gene primer amplification, nucleated cell counts were estimated. Sequencing was performed with immunoSEQ multiplex PCR; in TCRdb, only in-frame clones are kept and a portion is missing. Clone size and the V and J calls come from that table; the DNA yielded D and trimming. The data show 120,000 or so clones, 80% to 90% seen once. Germline V gene sequence: CDR1 GTSNPN, CDR2 SVGIG (reference sequence). CDR3 size: 14 residues. V dropped 4 bases and J dropped 0; count of bases not matched to a gene: 2. V gene TRBV30 combines with J gene TRBJ1-4; 7 nucleotides line up with TRBD1. The sequencing input was peripheral blood. The receptor's source is a woman in her 70s with acute or convalescent COVID-19. CDR3 protein: CAWTGGATNEKLFF. DNA of the CDR3: TGTGCCTGGACAGGGGGAGCAACTAATGAAAAACTGTTTTTT.